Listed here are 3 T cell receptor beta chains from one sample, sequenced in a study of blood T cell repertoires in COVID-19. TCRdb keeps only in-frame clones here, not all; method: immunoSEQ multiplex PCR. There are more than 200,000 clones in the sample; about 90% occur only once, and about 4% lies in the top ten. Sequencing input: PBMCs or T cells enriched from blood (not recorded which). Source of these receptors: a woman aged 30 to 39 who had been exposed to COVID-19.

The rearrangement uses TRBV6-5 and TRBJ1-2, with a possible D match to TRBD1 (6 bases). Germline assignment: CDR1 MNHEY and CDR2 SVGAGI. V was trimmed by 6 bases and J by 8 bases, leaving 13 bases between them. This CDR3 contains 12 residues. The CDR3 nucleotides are TGTGCCAGCAGACAGGGAGTAGGAGGCTACACCTTC. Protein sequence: CASRQGVGGYTF.

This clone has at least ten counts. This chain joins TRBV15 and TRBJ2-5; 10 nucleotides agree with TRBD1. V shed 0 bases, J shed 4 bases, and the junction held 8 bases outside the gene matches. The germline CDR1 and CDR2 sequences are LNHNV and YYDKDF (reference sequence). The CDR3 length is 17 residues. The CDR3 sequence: CATSRDGGTGEGETQYF. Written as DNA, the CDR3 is TGTGCCACCAGCAGAGATGGGGGGACAGGGGAGGGAGAGACCCAGTACTTC.

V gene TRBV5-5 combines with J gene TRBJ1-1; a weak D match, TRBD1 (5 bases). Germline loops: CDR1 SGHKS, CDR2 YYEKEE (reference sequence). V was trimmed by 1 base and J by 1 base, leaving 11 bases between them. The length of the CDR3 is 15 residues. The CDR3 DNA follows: TGTGCCAGCAGCTTGCTCTTCAGGGAGAACACTGAAGCTTTCTTT. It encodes CASSLLFRENTEAFF.